These 27 T cell receptor beta chains were all obtained from the same sample, sequenced in a study of T-cell reconstitution after alpha-beta-depleted transplantation in children. The TCRbeta library incorporated unique molecular identifiers. MiXCR was run by TCRdb on the PCR reads, yielding one entry per CDR3 protein. The sample holds over 200,000 distinct CDR3 sequences, approximately 19% seen once. Here the sequenced sample was PBMCs, mostly from graft donor cells, taken 360 days after TCRalphabeta/CD19-depleted stem cell transplant. Every receptor here comes from a male patient aged 2-9 years who had a stem cell transplant for acute lymphoblastic leukemia, so the T cells may come from the graft donor.

V is TRBV7-2 and J is TRBJ2-3; 9 bases are shared with TRBD2. V dropped 2 bases and J dropped 6; count of bases not matched to a gene: 12. Germline V gene lookup returns CDR1 SGHTA and CDR2 FQGNSA. This CDR3 is 17 amino acids long. The CDR3 reads CASSLRIPAGGRDTQYF. In nucleotides, the CDR3 is TGTGCCAGCAGCTTACGTATACCAGCGGGGGGCCGGGATACGCAGTATTTT.

This clonotype was found a few times. This chain joins TRBV2 and TRBJ2-1, with TRBD2 as a possible D gene (5 bases). Trimming left V 6 bases short and J 1 base short, with 16 bases between. The CDR3 totals 16 residues. Germline CDR1 SNHLY, CDR2 FYNNEI. The CDR3 reads CASRSTTPHSYNEQFF. Written as DNA, the CDR3 is TGTGCCAGCAGGTCGACTACCCCCCATTCCTACAATGAGCAGTTCTTC.

This chain uses TRBV20-1 with TRBJ1-4, with D uncertain. The V gene lost 0 bases and the J gene lost 5 bases, with 13 bases spanning the gap. The germline gives CDR1 DFQATT, CDR2 SNEGSKA (reference sequence). The CDR3 runs to 15 residues. CDR3 amino acids: CSARDPFRNNEKLFF. The CDR3 DNA sequence: TGCAGTGCTAGAGATCCTTTTCGGAACAATGAAAAACTGTTTTTT.

This sequence joins TRBV20-1 and TRBJ1-5; D is uncertain. Per the germline V gene, CDR1 is DFQATT and CDR2 is SNEGSKA (reference sequence). Trimming took 1 base from V and 6 from J, leaving 16 bases between them. This CDR3 has 15 amino acids. For the CDR3, the DNA is TGCAGTGCTAGAGTGGTCGCGGGGAAGACTCAGCCCCAGCATTTT. It is translated as CSARVVAGKTQPQHF.

This clonotype came up a few times. The chain combines TRBV7-6 with TRBJ2-7, with D perhaps matching TRBD2 (7 bases). The CDR3 is 16 residues long. Trimming pared 5 bases from V and 1 base from J, leaving 18 bases between. Germline CDR1 reads SGHVS; CDR2 reads FNYEAQ. In DNA form, the CDR3 reads TGTGCCAGCAGCAGGGGGGGACAATCTCCTTCCTACGAGCAGTACTTC. Translated, it gives CASSRGGQSPSYEQYF.

This clonotype has just a few counts. The chain recombines TRBV27 with TRBJ2-7; the D is unclear. V lost 3 bases to trimming and J lost 11 bases, with 14 bases between them. There are 12 residues in the CDR3. Germline values: CDR1 MNHEY, CDR2 SMNVEV (reference sequence). The CDR3 is CASSFRKGAEYF. Here the CDR3 DNA reads TGTGCCAGCAGTTTCCGAAAGGGTGCGGAGTACTTC.

The chain combines TRBV11-2 with TRBJ2-1, with 8 bases matching TRBD1. This CDR3 contains 15 residues. V lost 7 bases, J lost 8 bases, and 13 bases stayed unmatched. From germline, CDR1 is SGHAT and CDR2 FQNNGV. The CDR3 coding sequence is TGTGCCAGCAACCGACCGGGACAGGACCAACATGAGCAGTTCTTC. Translated, it gives CASNRPGQDQHEQFF.

This chain links TRBV12-3 or TRBV12-4 with TRBJ1-2; D is perhaps TRBD1 (5 bases). Trimming took 4 bases from V and 5 from J, leaving 20 bases between them. This CDR3 comprises 16 residues. The CDR3 spells CASSSTPGTEGYGYTF. The CDR3 DNA follows: TGTGCCAGCAGTTCCACGCCAGGGACCGAGGGTTATGGCTACACCTTC.

The chain recombines TRBV5-6 with TRBJ2-4; tentatively, D is TRBD2 (6 bases). The CDR3 runs 14 residues. Germline-derived CDR1 and CDR2 are SGHDT and YYEEEE. V was cut by 0 bases and J by 7 bases, with 11 bases left in between. The CDR3 DNA sequence: TGTGCCAGCAGCTTGGAGGGTGGGGGGAACATTCAGTACTTC. It yields the protein CASSLEGGGNIQYF.

The V and J genes are TRBV4-1 and TRBJ2-7; weak D call: TRBD1 (5 bases). V lost 4 bases to trimming and J lost 1 base, with 14 bases between them. CDR3 size: 15 residues. The germline V gene encodes CDR1 MGHRA and CDR2 YSYEKL. The CDR3 region has the DNA TGCGCCAGCAGCCTTTGGCTTGGGGCTTCCTACGAGCAGTACTTC. Translation: CASSLWLGASYEQYF.

The chain is built from TRBV7-2 and TRBJ2-7, with 9 bases fitting TRBD1. Germline CDR1 and CDR2: SGHTA and FQGNSA. The ends lost 3 bases at V and 7 bases at J; junction bases unmatched: 4. The CDR3 loop spans 13 amino acids. The CDR3 reads CASSLTGGWEQYF. The CDR3 coding sequence is TGTGCCAGCAGCTTGACAGGGGGATGGGAGCAGTACTTC.

This clonotype was counted a few times. The chain combines TRBV11-3 with TRBJ2-5; TRBD1 is a possible D gene (6 bases). The germline V gene encodes CDR1 SGHNT and CDR2 YENEEA. CDR3 length equals 16 residues. V dropped 1 base and J dropped 4 bases, with 16 bases sitting between them. CDR3 coding DNA: TGTGCCAGCAGCTTAGGAGCTACAGGGCGCGGAGAGACCCAGTACTTC. It codes for CASSLGATGRGETQYF. The full variable domain, completed using reference TRBV11-3 and TRBJ2-5, is EAGVVQSPRYKIIEKKQPVAFWCNPISGHNTLYWYLQNLGQGPELLIRYENEEAVDDSQLPKDRFSAERLKGVDSTLKIQPAELGDSAVYLCASSLGATGRGETQYFGPGTRLLVL.

This clonotype was picked up many times. The rearrangement joins TRBV20-1 to TRBJ2-1; 7 bases line up with TRBD2. Losses at the gene ends were 2 bases for V and 9 bases for J; bases not matched to a gene: 13. This CDR3 comprises 15 residues. Germline-derived CDR1 and CDR2 are DFQATT and SNEGSKA (reference sequence). In DNA, the CDR3 is TGCAGTGCTAGATACCCGGGACTACGCACAACTGAGCAGTTCTTC. This codes for CSARYPGLRTTEQFF.

This clonotype occurred a few times. This sequence joins TRBV10-3 and TRBJ1-5; the D is unclear. The CDR3 has 13 residues. Germline V CDR1 and CDR2: ENHRY, SYGVKD. V was clipped by 5 bases and J by 3 bases, with 8 bases between them. CDR3 amino acids: CAISPGNNQPQHF. CDR3 DNA: TGTGCCATCAGTCCTGGAAACAATCAGCCCCAGCATTTT.

This rearrangement joins TRBV5-1 to TRBJ2-2, with TRBD2 as a possible D gene (6 bases). The CDR3 is 15 residues long. Germline values: CDR1 SGHRS, CDR2 YFSETQ. Trimming left V 3 bases short and J 5 bases short, with 14 bases between. CDR3 residues: CASSWRDDLTGELFF. In DNA form, the CDR3 reads TGCGCCAGCAGCTGGAGGGATGACCTAACCGGGGAGCTGTTTTTT.

V and J are TRBV4-3 and TRBJ2-2; D is possibly TRBD1 (6 bases). CDR3 length equals 17 residues. From germline, CDR1 is LGHNA and CDR2 YSLEER. V lost 0 bases and J 3 bases, leaving 14 bases between the germline ends. The CDR3 nucleotides read TGCGCCAGCAGCCAAGAAACCACAGGGCGATACACCGGGGAGCTGTTTTTT. This sequence encodes CASSQETTGRYTGELFF.

This clonotype was detected only a few times. This chain uses TRBV6-5 with TRBJ2-3; 7 nucleotides agree with TRBD2. Germline V lookup: CDR1 MNHEY, CDR2 SVGAGI. The CDR3 loop spans 17 amino acids. J gave up 2 bases and V 2 bases, and 10 bases lay outside the gene matches. The CDR3: CASSYGTTPSLTDTQYF. CDR3 sequence (DNA): TGTGCCAGCAGTTACGGGACTACCCCGTCGCTCACAGATACGCAGTATTTT.

This clonotype was counted only a few times. This chain connects TRBV6-2 or TRBV6-3 to TRBJ2-1; tentatively, D is TRBD1 or TRBD2 (6 bases each). Germline-derived CDR1 and CDR2 are MNHEY and SVGEGT. Deletions cut 6 bases from V and 8 bases from J, with 17 bases between. This CDR3 comprises 14 residues. This chain's CDR3 is CASRPRVGGYEQFF. CDR3 sequence (DNA): TGTGCCAGCAGACCCCGTGTCGGGGGCTATGAGCAGTTCTTC.

This rearrangement joins TRBV12-3 or TRBV12-4 to TRBJ2-7; TRBD1 matches at 7 bases. CDR3 size: 14 residues. Trimming at V came to 3 bases and at J to 2 bases, leaving 4 bases not matched to a gene. The CDR3 here is CASSFGTATYEQYF. The CDR3 DNA reads as TGTGCCAGCAGTTTTGGGACAGCAACCTACGAGCAGTACTTC.

This clonotype was picked up a small number of times. The J gene is TRBJ2-3, the V gene TRBV18; 11 bases agree with TRBD1. V gave up 7 bases and J gave up 6 bases; unmatched junction bases: 6. This CDR3 is built from 14 residues. CDR1 is KGHSH, CDR2 LQKENI, per germline. The CDR3 DNA reads TGTGCCAGCTGGACAGGGGGCCTACGGGATACGCAGTATTTT. This encodes CASWTGGLRDTQYF.

In its sample, this clonotype was seen many times. The rearrangement links TRBV7-6 to TRBJ2-2; D is unclear. V shed 5 bases and J shed 4 bases, with 11 bases lying between them. This CDR3 is built from 14 residues. Germline V lookup: CDR1 SGHVS, CDR2 FNYEAQ. The chain's CDR3 is CASSPARGTGELFF. The CDR3 DNA follows: TGTGCCAGCAGCCCTGCGCGAGGCACCGGGGAGCTGTTTTTT.

Only a few counts were recorded for this clonotype. The chain combines TRBV7-2 with TRBJ2-3, with TRBD2 matching 12 bases. The CDR3 length is 15 residues. With V trimmed by 4 bases and J by 5 bases, 4 bases remained unmatched. The germline gives CDR1 SGHTA, CDR2 FQGNSA. For the CDR3, the DNA is TGTGCCAGCAGCTGGACTAGCGGGGTGCTAGATACGCAGTATTTT. Translated, it gives CASSWTSGVLDTQYF.

A few counts support this clonotype. The chain carries TRBV10-3 and TRBJ2-1; D remains unclear. V was cut by 6 bases and J by 0 bases, with 9 bases left in between. Germline values: CDR1 ENHRY, CDR2 SYGVKD. This CDR3 has 14 amino acids. In DNA form, the CDR3 reads TGTGCCATCAGACTCCAAAGCTCCTACAATGAGCAGTTCTTC. It translates to CAIRLQSSYNEQFF.

This clonotype was seen a handful of times. The gene calls are TRBV18 and TRBJ2-6; D gene ambiguous. Between the trimmed V and J ends, which lost 2 bases and 0 bases, there was a span of 8 bases. The CDR3 length is 16 residues. CDR1 KGHSH and CDR2 LQKENI come from the germline V gene. The CDR3 nucleotides read TGTGCCAGCTCACCATACCTTCGCTCTGGGGCCAACGTCCTGACTTTC. This translates into CASSPYLRSGANVLTF.

This clonotype was recorded at least ten times. This chain links TRBV24-1 with TRBJ2-3, with 9 bases identical to TRBD1. Per germline, CDR1 KGHDR and CDR2 SFDVKD. The length of the CDR3 is 15 residues. With V trimmed by 4 bases and J by 5 bases, 6 bases remained unmatched. The CDR3 loop reads CATSELDRGGDTQYF. In DNA form, the CDR3 reads TGTGCCACCAGTGAGCTGGACAGGGGTGGAGATACGCAGTATTTT.

The rearrangement joins TRBV27 to TRBJ2-1; 7 nucleotides align to TRBD1. J was trimmed by 7 bases and V by 5 bases; bases with no gene match: 8. CDR3 length: 14 residues. Germline lookup yields CDR1 MNHEY and CDR2 SMNVEV (reference sequence). The CDR3 DNA reads as TGTGCCAGCAGTCATGGACAGGTCGAGAATGAGCAGTTCTTC. It specifies CASSHGQVENEQFF.

The chain couples TRBV7-8 to TRBJ2-1; the match to TRBD1 covers 8 bases. Germline CDR1 and CDR2: SGHVS and FQNEAQ. Unmatched junction bases numbered 4, after V lost 5 bases and J lost 4 bases. The CDR3 sequence is 14 residues long. The CDR3 spells CASSGRDRYNEQFF. Written as DNA, the CDR3 is TGTGCCAGCAGCGGCCGGGACAGGTACAATGAGCAGTTCTTC.